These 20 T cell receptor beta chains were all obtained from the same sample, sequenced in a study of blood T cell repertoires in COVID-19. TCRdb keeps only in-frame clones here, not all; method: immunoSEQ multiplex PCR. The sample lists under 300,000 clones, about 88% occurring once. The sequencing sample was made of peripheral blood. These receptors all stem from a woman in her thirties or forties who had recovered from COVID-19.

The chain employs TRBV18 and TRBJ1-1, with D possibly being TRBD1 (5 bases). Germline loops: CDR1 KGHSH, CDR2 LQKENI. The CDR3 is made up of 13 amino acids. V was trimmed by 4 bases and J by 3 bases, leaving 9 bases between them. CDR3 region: CASSLRGDTEAFF. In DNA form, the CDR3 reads TGTGCCAGCTCACTCCGGGGGGACACTGAAGCTTTCTTT.

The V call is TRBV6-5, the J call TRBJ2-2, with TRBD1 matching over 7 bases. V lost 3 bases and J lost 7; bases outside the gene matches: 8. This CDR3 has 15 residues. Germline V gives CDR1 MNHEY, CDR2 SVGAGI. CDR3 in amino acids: CASSYLTGIGGELFF. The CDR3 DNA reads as TGTGCCAGCAGTTATCTGACAGGGATTGGCGGGGAGCTGTTTTTT.

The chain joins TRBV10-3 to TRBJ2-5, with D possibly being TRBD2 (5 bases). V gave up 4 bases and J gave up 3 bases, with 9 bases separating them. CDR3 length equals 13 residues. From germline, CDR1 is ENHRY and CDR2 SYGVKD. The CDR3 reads CAISARGEETQYF. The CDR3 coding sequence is TGTGCCATCAGTGCTCGGGGTGAAGAGACCCAGTACTTC.

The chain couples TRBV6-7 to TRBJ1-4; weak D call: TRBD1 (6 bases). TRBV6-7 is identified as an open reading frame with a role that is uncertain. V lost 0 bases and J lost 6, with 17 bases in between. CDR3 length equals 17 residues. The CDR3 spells CASSYSLRGGQDEKLFF. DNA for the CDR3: TGTGCCAGCAGTTACTCGCTGCGTGGGGGCCAGGATGAAAAACTGTTTTTT.

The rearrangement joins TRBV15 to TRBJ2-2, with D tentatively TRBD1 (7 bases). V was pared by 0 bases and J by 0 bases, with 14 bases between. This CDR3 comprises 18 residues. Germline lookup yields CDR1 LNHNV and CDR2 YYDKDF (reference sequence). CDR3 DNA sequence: TGTGCCACCAGCAGAGATTTAGGCAGGGGGGCGAACACCGGGGAGCTGTTTTTT. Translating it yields CATSRDLGRGANTGELFF.

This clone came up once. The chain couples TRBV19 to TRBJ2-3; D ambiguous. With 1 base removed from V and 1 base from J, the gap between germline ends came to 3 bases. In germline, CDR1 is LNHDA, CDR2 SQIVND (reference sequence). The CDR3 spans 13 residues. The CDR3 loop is CASSIAGTDTQYF. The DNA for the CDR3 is TGTGCCAGTAGTATAGCAGGCACAGATACGCAGTATTTT.

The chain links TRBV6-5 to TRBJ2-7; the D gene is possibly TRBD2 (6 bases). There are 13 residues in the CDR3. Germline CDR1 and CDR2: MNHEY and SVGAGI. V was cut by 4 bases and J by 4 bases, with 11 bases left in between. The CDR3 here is CASSSVGGYEQYF. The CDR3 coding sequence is TGTGCCAGCAGTTCGGTCGGGGGTTACGAGCAGTACTTC.

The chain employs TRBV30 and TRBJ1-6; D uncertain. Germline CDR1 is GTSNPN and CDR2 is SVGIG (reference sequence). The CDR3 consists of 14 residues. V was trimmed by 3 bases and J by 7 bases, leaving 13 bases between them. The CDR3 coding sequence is TGTGCCTGGAGGCACAATTCCTTAAATTCACCCCTCCACTTT. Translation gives CAWRHNSLNSPLHF.

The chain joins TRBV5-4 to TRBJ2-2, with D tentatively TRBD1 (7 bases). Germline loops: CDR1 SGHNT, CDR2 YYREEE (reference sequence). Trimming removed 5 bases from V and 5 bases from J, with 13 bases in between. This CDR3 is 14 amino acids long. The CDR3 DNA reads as TGTGCCAGCAGTTTGCCAGGGGGGACCGGGGAGCTGTTTTTT. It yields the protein CASSLPGGTGELFF. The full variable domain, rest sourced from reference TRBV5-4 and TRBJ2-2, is ETGVTQSPTHLIKTRGQQVTLRCSSQSGHNTVSWYQQALGQGPQFIFQYYREEENGRGNFPPRFSGLQFPNYSSELNVNALELDDSALYLCASSLPGGTGELFFGEGSRLTVL.

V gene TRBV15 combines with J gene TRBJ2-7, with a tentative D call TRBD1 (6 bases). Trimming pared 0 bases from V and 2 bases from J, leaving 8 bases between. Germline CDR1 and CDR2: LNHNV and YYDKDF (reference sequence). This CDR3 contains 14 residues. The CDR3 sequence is CATSRDSGAYEQYF. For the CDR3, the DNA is TGTGCCACCAGCAGAGATTCAGGGGCCTACGAGCAGTACTTC.

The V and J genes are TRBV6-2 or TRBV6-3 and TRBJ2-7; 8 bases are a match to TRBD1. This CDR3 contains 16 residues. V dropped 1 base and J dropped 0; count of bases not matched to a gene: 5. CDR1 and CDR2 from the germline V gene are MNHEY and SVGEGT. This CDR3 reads CASSYFDRGDSYEQYF. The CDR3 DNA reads TGTGCCAGCAGTTACTTCGACAGGGGAGACTCCTACGAGCAGTACTTC.

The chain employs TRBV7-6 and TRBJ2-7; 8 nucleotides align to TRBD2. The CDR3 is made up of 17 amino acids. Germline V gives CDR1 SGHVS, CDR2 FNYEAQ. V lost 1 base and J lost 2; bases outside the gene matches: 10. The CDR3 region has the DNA TGTGCCAGCAGCTTAGGCCCCAGCGGGAGTTCAGCCTACGAGCAGTACTTC. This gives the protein CASSLGPSGSSAYEQYF. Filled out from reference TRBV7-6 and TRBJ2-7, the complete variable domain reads GAGVSQSPRYKVTKRGQDVALRCDPISGHVSLYWYRQALGQGPEFLTYFNYEAQQDKSGLPNDRFSAERPEGSISTLTIQRTEQRDSAMYRCASSLGPSGSSAYEQYFGPGTRLTVT.

The CDR3 DNA reads as TGTGCCAGCAGCTTCTCCGAGGCAGGGGCCGCCGGGGAGCTGTTTTTT. It encodes CASSFSEAGAAGELFF. This sequence joins TRBV11-1 and TRBJ2-2; maybe TRBD1 (6 bases). The germline CDR1 and CDR2 sequences are SGHAT and FQDESV (reference sequence). The CDR3 extends over 16 amino acids. Trimming took off 3 bases at V and 6 bases at J, with 17 bases between the two ends.

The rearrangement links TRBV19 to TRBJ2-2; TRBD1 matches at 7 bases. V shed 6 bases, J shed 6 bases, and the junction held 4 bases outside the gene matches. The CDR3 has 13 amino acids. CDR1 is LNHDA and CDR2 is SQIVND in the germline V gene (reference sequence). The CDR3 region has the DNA TGTGCCAGTAGCGTAGACAGGGCCGGGGAGCTGTTTTTT. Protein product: CASSVDRAGELFF.

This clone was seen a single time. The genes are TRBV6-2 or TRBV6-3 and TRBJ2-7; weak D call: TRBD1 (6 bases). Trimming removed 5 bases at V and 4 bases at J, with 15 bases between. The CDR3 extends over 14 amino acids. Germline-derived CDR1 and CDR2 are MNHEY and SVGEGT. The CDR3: CASSHRTETYEQYF. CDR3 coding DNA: TGTGCCAGCAGTCACCGGACAGAGACTTACGAGCAGTACTTC.

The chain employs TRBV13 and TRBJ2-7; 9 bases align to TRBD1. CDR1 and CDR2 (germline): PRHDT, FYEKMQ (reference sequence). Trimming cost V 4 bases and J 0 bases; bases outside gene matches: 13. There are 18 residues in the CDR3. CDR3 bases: TGTGCCAGCAGCTCCCGGGAGACAGGGGGATTTTACTCCTACGAGCAGTACTTC. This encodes CASSSRETGGFYSYEQYF.

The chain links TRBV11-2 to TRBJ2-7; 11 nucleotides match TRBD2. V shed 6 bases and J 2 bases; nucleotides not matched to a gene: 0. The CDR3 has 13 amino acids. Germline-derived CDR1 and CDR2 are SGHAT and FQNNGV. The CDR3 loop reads CASSSGRAYEQYF. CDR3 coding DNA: TGTGCCAGCAGTAGCGGGAGGGCCTACGAGCAGTACTTC.

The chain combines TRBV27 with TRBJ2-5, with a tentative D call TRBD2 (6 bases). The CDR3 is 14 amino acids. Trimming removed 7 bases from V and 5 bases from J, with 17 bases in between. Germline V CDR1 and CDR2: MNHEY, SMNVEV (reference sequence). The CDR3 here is CASKNLGGTETQYF. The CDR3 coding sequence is TGTGCCAGCAAGAATTTAGGCGGGACGGAGACCCAGTACTTC.

This CDR3 reads CASSPPAGTSGSRTYEQYF. The CDR3 DNA reads as TGTGCCAGTAGTCCGCCAGCCGGGACTAGCGGGAGCCGGACCTACGAGCAGTACTTC. The rearrangement uses TRBV19 and TRBJ2-7; 14 bases align to TRBD2. The CDR3 is 19 amino acids. V lost 5 bases, J lost 2 bases, and 14 bases stayed unmatched. Germline V lookup: CDR1 LNHDA, CDR2 SQIVND (reference sequence). Supplemented by reference TRBV19 and TRBJ2-7, the full variable domain reads DGGITQSPKYLFRKEGQNVTLSCEQNLNHDAMYWYRQDPGQGLRLIYYSQIVNDFQKGDIAEGYSVSREKKESFPLTVTSAQKNPTAFYLCASSPPAGTSGSRTYEQYFGPGTRLTVT.

In DNA, the CDR3 is TGTGCCAGTAGTCCCCACCCCCAGCCCACGCGGGAGGAAAAACTGTTTTTT. As protein: CASSPHPQPTREEKLFF. This chain uses TRBV19 with TRBJ1-4; D remains unclear. This CDR3 comprises 17 residues. V was shortened by 5 bases and J by 8 bases, with 24 bases between the two germline ends. Per germline, CDR1 LNHDA and CDR2 SQIVND (reference sequence).